The present T cell receptor (beta chain) was sequenced within a study of PD-L1 blockade in urothelial cancer. Repertoires were generated with immunoSEQ multiplex PCR, while TCRdb's copy carries only in-frame clones and drops some. Found here are about 14,000 clones, roughly 88% of them singletons; the top ten hold 13% to 15%. CDR3 length: 14 amino acids. The V and J ends lost 2 bases and 0 bases respectively, with 6 bases between them. The germline gives CDR1 LNHNV, CDR2 YYDKDF (reference sequence). The receptor's source is an older man with urothelial cancer. Sequencing was performed on PBMCs, taken around atezolizumab (anti-PD-L1) treatment. V and J are TRBV15 and TRBJ2-3; D ambiguous. CDR3 DNA sequence: TGTGCCACCAGCAGAACCACTAGCACAGATACGCAGTATTTT. Translated, it gives CATSRTTSTDTQYF.